The rows below give T cell receptor beta chains drawn from one sample of a study of PD-1 blockade in classical Hodgkin lymphoma. Clones were read by immunoSEQ multiplex PCR, and TCRdb kept only the in-frame ones, dropping some. The sample comprises nearly 100,000 clones, approximately 88% of which are singletons, and 12% rests with the top ten. The sample consisted of peripheral blood mononuclear cells (PBMCs), taken at baseline. These receptors all come from a human donor with classical Hodgkin lymphoma. Both conserved end residues are part of each CDR3. D genes are given only for firm matches. A row's size may be missing; if present it is once, few, many or a size class.

clone_size	v_call	d_call	j_call	cdr3_aa	cdr3_nt
-	TRBV18	-	TRBJ1-2	CASSPVTVNDGYTF	TGTGCCAGCTCACCGGTTACGGTCAACGATGGCTACACCTTC
-	TRBV5-8	-	TRBJ1-4	CASRLRGANEKLFF	TGTGCCAGCAGGCTGAGAGGGGCTAATGAAAAACTGTTTTTT
-	TRBV30	-	TRBJ1-2	CAWRRPLGTTTRYGYTF	TGTGCCTGGAGGCGACCCCTGGGGACAACAACCCGCTATGGCTACACCTTC
once	TRBV28	-	TRBJ1-4	CASSFSGEDGKLFF	TGTGCCAGCAGTTTCTCCGGGGAGGATGGGAAACTGTTTTTT
-	TRBV10-3	-	TRBJ2-7	CAITPGGSEQYF	TGTGCCATCACGCCAGGGGGGAGCGAGCAGTACTTC
few	TRBV19	-	TRBJ1-1	CASSIRGAEAFF	TGTGCCAGTAGTATTAGGGGCGCTGAAGCTTTCTTT
once	TRBV10-3	-	TRBJ2-1	CAISELEGGEQFF	TGTGCCATCAGTGAATTAGAGGGCGGGGAGCAGTTCTTC
-	TRBV5-1	-	TRBJ1-1	CASSSQGRDGTEAFF	TGCGCCAGCAGCTCCCAAGGAAGGGACGGCACTGAAGCTTTCTTT
-	TRBV5-6	-	TRBJ1-5	CASSFTGQPQHF	TGTGCCAGCAGCTTCACAGGACAGCCCCAGCATTTT
-	TRBV7-9	-	TRBJ2-1	CASSLAGSPINEQFF	TGTGCCAGCAGCTTAGCAGGGAGTCCAATCAATGAGCAGTTCTTC
-	TRBV5-1	TRBD1	TRBJ1-2	CASSPGTEIPYGYTF	TGCGCCAGCAGCCCCGGGACAGAGATCCCCTATGGCTACACCTTC
-	TRBV5-1	-	TRBJ2-7	CASSSRPSQTVDPEQYF	TGCGCCAGCAGCTCACGCCCCTCCCAGACAGTGGACCCCGAGCAGTACTTC
once	TRBV10-3	TRBD1	TRBJ1-6	CAISTPGQGNSPLHF	TGTGCCATCAGTACTCCGGGACAGGGAAATTCACCCCTCCACTTT
-	TRBV29-1	-	TRBJ2-3	CSVEAAAPGDTQYF	TGCAGCGTTGAAGCAGCCGCCCCGGGCGATACGCAGTATTTT
-	TRBV7-3	-	TRBJ2-7	CASSLQYGGSYEQYF	TGTGCCAGCAGCTTACAGTACGGGGGCAGCTACGAGCAGTACTTC
few	TRBV14	TRBD2	TRBJ2-1	CASSQDWISGYNEQFF	TGTGCCAGCAGCCAAGATTGGATTAGCGGGTACAATGAGCAGTTCTTC
-	TRBV30	TRBD1	TRBJ2-7	CAWSAPRRTGNDEQYF	TGTGCCTGGAGCGCCCCCCGCCGGACAGGGAACGACGAGCAGTACTTC
-	TRBV30	TRBD2	TRBJ2-2	CAWSALAGAGELFF	TGTGCCTGGAGTGCCTTAGCGGGAGCCGGGGAGCTGTTTTTT
-	TRBV27	-	TRBJ2-2	CASSLLARETTGELFF	TGTGCCAGCAGTCTGCTGGCCAGGGAGACCACCGGGGAGCTGTTTTTT
once	TRBV27	-	TRBJ1-6	CASTTWLLSYNSPLHF	TGTGCCAGCACCACCTGGTTGTTGTCCTATAATTCACCCCTCCACTTT
few	TRBV27	-	TRBJ2-7	CASTSWPGEQYF	TGTGCCAGCACATCATGGCCGGGGGAGCAGTACTTC
-	TRBV10-3	-	TRBJ1-4	CATTGGAWGEKLFF	TGTGCCACTACCGGGGGGGCTTGGGGTGAAAAACTGTTTTTT
-	TRBV5-6	-	TRBJ2-7	CASSFRDFRSYEQYF	TGTGCCAGCAGCTTCAGGGATTTCAGGTCCTACGAGCAGTACTTC
once	TRBV5-5	-	TRBJ1-2	CASSLVAGRGNYGYTF	TGTGCCAGCAGCTTGGTGGCCGGGCGGGGGAACTATGGCTACACCTTC
-	TRBV23-1	TRBD1	TRBJ2-3	CASNRDRDTDTQYF	TGCGCCAGCAACCGGGACAGGGACACAGATACGCAGTATTTT
-	TRBV10-3	TRBD1	TRBJ2-3	CAISTGTGYTDTQYF	TGTGCCATCAGTACCGGGACAGGGTACACAGATACGCAGTATTTT
-	TRBV30	-	TRBJ1-2	CAWGQLTNYGYTF	TGTGCCTGGGGACAGCTTACTAACTATGGCTACACCTTC
once	TRBV6-5	TRBD1	TRBJ2-2	CASQGAGELFF	TGTGCCAGCCAGGGGGCCGGGGAGCTGTTTTTT
-	TRBV6-6	-	TRBJ2-3	CASGASTDTQYF	TGTGCCAGCGGGGCTAGCACAGATACGCAGTATTTT